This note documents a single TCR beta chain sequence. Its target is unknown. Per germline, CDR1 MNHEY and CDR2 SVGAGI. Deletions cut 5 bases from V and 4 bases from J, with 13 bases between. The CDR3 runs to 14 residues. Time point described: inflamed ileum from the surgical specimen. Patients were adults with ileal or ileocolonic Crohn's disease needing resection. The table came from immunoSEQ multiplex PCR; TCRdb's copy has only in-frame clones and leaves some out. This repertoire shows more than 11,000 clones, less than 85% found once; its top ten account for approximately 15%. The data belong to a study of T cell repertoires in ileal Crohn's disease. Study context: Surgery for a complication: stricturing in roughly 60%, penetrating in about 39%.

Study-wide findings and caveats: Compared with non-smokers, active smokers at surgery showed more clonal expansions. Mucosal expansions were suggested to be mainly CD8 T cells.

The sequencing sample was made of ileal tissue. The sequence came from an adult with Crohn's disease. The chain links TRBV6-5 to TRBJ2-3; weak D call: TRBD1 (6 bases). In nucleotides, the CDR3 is TGTGCCAGCAGTCCTGTGGCAGGGGCAGATACGCAGTATTTT. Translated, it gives CASSPVAGADTQYF.